This T cell receptor (beta chain) was found in a study of T cells after yellow fever vaccination. Via MiXCR, TCRdb re-called the 5' RACE reads, giving one row per CDR3 protein. The sample lists 230,000 or so distinct CDR3 sequences, more than 6.5% seen once, with about 0.95% in the top ten. This clonotype was found many times. The TCR comes from a man younger than 45 who received the YFV17D yellow fever vaccine. Specimen: CD4+ T cells sorted from PBMCs, collected on the day of the yellow fever booster vaccination.

The CDR3 sequence: CASTPTTGLLVGEAFF. The CDR3 nucleotides read TGTGCCAGCACCCCAACGACAGGGCTATTGGTGGGGGAAGCTTTCTTT. The V call is TRBV9, the J call TRBJ1-1; 7 bases line up with TRBD1. CDR3 length: 16 residues. CDR1 and CDR2 (germline): SGDLS, YYNGEE. V shed 6 bases and J 8 bases; nucleotides not matched to a gene: 19.